This T cell receptor (beta chain) comes out of a study of cytomegalovirus exposure and HLA in healthy donors. Whole-study findings and limits: Later analysis indicated greater clonal expansion among HLA-associated TCR beta chains than among equally common other chains. According to reports, the classifier identified cytomegalovirus status with high specificity and sensitivity. Later on, an analysis found that several of the most significant clusters appeared to be linked to common viral pathogens, which included parvovirus B19. Later analysis suggested most CMV-associated TCR beta chains were HLA-restricted.

To note about this clone: What it recognizes is unknown.

A multiplex PCR was run with 60 Vbeta primers and 13 Jbeta primers. Sequencing was performed with immunoSEQ multiplex PCR; in TCRdb, only in-frame clones are kept and a portion is missing. The table has roughly 220,000 clones, 75% seen once. The sequence came from a woman under 40 in good health and CMV-seronegative. Input material: PBMCs.

The CDR3 DNA is TGCGCCAGCAGACCACAAGCAGGGTACGAGCAGTACTTC. Its protein is CASRPQAGYEQYF. The chain has TRBV5-1 and TRBJ2-7; D might be TRBD1 (5 bases). Germline V gene sequence: CDR1 SGHRS, CDR2 YFSETQ. The length of the CDR3 is 13 residues. V was pared by 5 bases and J by 4 bases, with 13 bases between.